The 18 T cell receptor beta chains below were found in one sample sequenced in a study of T cell responses to AZD1222 COVID-19 vaccine. Assay: immunoSEQ multiplex PCR; the TCRdb copy retains only in-frame clones and omits some. There are 88,000 or so clones in the sample; approximately 91% occur only once, and roughly 5.1% lies in the top ten. The source was peripheral blood, collected 28 days after the second AZD1222 dose. The receptor set was obtained from an adult who received the AZD1222 COVID-19 vaccine.

The genes are TRBV7-2 and TRBJ2-5, with TRBD2 matching 7 bases. After removal of 1 base from V and 5 bases from J, the junction contained 7 bases not matched to a gene. The CDR3 runs 15 residues. Germline lookup yields CDR1 SGHTA and CDR2 FQGNSA. CDR3 in amino acids: CASSLGGSGAETQYF. In DNA form, the CDR3 reads TGTGCCAGCAGCTTAGGAGGCAGCGGGGCGGAGACCCAGTACTTC.

The chain recombines TRBV11-2 with TRBJ2-5; 7 bases match TRBD1. CDR3 length equals 14 residues. The trim removed 4 bases at V and 2 bases at J, leaving 4 bases unmatched. Looked up from germline, CDR1 is SGHAT and CDR2 is FQNNGV. Written as DNA, the CDR3 is TGTGCCAGCAGCTCCCACAGGGGTCAAGAGACCCAGTACTTC. Its protein is CASSSHRGQETQYF.

In DNA, the CDR3 is TGTGCCAGCAGCCAAGGGGGGGATAGCAATCAGCCCCAGCATTTT. It specifies CASSQGGDSNQPQHF. The J gene is TRBJ1-5, the V gene TRBV3-1 (or the pseudogene TRBV3-2); perhaps TRBD1 as D (5 bases). The V gene's germline CDR1 is LGHDT and CDR2 YNNKEL (reference sequence). Trimming removed 1 base from V and 0 bases from J, with 7 bases in between. The CDR3 is 15 residues long.

This chain's CDR3 is CASSMSSGSRFF. CDR3 DNA sequence: TGTGCCAGTAGTATGTCCTCGGGATCGAGGTTCTTT. V usage is TRBV19 and J usage is TRBJ1-1; D gene uncertain. The CDR3 loop spans 12 amino acids. The V gene's germline CDR1 is LNHDA and CDR2 SQIVND (reference sequence). The V and J ends lost 3 bases and 14 bases respectively, with 16 bases between them.

This clone came up a few times. J is TRBJ2-7 and V is TRBV6-5; D may be TRBD1 or TRBD2 (5 bases each). With 6 bases removed from V and 3 bases from J, the gap between germline ends came to 12 bases. The CDR3 is 13 amino acids. Germline V gene data show CDR1 as MNHEY and CDR2 as SVGAGI. The CDR3 loop is CASSPGPVYEQYF. DNA for the CDR3: TGTGCCAGCAGCCCGGGACCCGTCTACGAGCAGTACTTC.

The chain links TRBV7-9 to TRBJ1-3; 7 bases are shared with TRBD1. The germline V gene has CDR1 SEHNR and CDR2 FQNEAQ (reference sequence). With 8 bases clipped from V and 0 bases from J, the junction kept 1 base outside the gene matches. The CDR3 is 13 amino acids. The CDR3 sequence: CASRQGSGNTIYF. For the CDR3, the DNA is TGTGCCAGCCGACAGGGCTCTGGAAACACCATATATTTT.

This clone was seen only once. The genes are TRBV11-2 and TRBJ1-2; no reliable D call. Germline V gene data show CDR1 as SGHAT and CDR2 as FQNNGV. V dropped 1 base and J dropped 3 bases, with 9 bases sitting between them. The CDR3 has 14 amino acids. The CDR3 sequence is CASSLGRGYYGYTF. DNA of the CDR3: TGTGCCAGCAGCTTAGGTAGAGGCTACTATGGCTACACCTTC.

This chain joins TRBV29-1 and TRBJ1-2; possible D gene TRBD1, 6 bases. The ends were cut back, 3 bases at V and 5 bases at J, with 10 bases in the middle. The CDR3 covers 12 residues. The germline gives CDR1 SQVTM, CDR2 ANQGSEA. The CDR3 region has the DNA TGCAGCGTTGAGGACAGAGTTTATGGCTACACCTTC. Translated: CSVEDRVYGYTF. Using reference TRBV29-1 and TRBJ1-2 for the parts outside the CDR3, the full variable domain is SAVISQKPSRDICQRGTSLTIQCQVDSQVTMMFWYRQQPGQSLTLIATANQGSEATYESGFVIDKFPISRPNLTFSTLTVSNMSPEDSSIYLCSVEDRVYGYTFGSGTRLTVV.

The V call is TRBV29-1, the J call TRBJ1-1; TRBD1 matches at 8 bases. V lost 3 bases, J lost 5 bases, and 2 bases stayed unmatched. The CDR3 has 12 residues. Germline CDR1 reads SQVTM; CDR2 reads ANQGSEA. Here the CDR3 reads CSVETGVTEAFF. CDR3 bases: TGCAGCGTTGAGACAGGGGTGACTGAAGCTTTCTTT.

The V gene is TRBV4-2, the J gene TRBJ2-2, with 7 bases matching TRBD1. The CDR3 is made up of 17 amino acids. The trim removed 0 bases at V and 0 bases at J, leaving 4 bases unmatched. Germline V gives CDR1 LGHNA, CDR2 YNFKEQ. CDR3 nucleotide sequence: TGTGCCAGCAGCCAAGATCACAGGGGAGCGAACACCGGGGAGCTGTTTTTT. It encodes CASSQDHRGANTGELFF.

J is TRBJ2-5 and V is TRBV24-1, with D uncertain. The CDR3 length is 13 residues. Germline lookup yields CDR1 KGHDR and CDR2 SFDVKD. V lost 5 bases to trimming and J lost 5 bases, with 11 bases between them. CDR3 DNA sequence: TGTGCCACCAGTGTAAGTGGTGCGGAGACCCAGTACTTC. Translating it yields CATSVSGAETQYF.

The CDR3 here is CASSPGQTSNEKLFF. The CDR3 DNA sequence: TGCGCCAGCAGTCCCGGACAGACCTCTAATGAAAAACTGTTTTTT. The V gene is TRBV10-1, the J gene TRBJ1-4; TRBD1 is a possible D gene (6 bases). The CDR3 is 15 amino acids. V lost 5 bases, J lost 3 bases, and 13 bases lay in between. Germline CDR1 WNHNN, CDR2 SYGVQD (reference sequence).

The chain employs TRBV5-8 and TRBJ1-1, with 7 bases identical to TRBD1. CDR1 and CDR2 from the germline V gene are SGHTS and YDEGEE. With 4 bases clipped from V and 1 base from J, the junction kept 4 bases outside the gene matches. This CDR3 spans 14 amino acids. CDR3 DNA: TGTGCCAGCAGCACCCGGACAGGGAACACTGAAGCTTTCTTT. It is translated as CASSTRTGNTEAFF.

The chain couples TRBV11-2 to TRBJ1-2, with 9 positions matching TRBD1. The CDR3 has 15 residues. Germline CDR1 reads SGHAT; CDR2 reads FQNNGV. J gave up 4 bases and V 5 bases, and 8 bases lay outside the gene matches. The CDR3 reads CASSARTGVPYGYTF. As DNA, the CDR3 is TGTGCCAGCAGCGCACGGACAGGGGTTCCCTATGGCTACACCTTC.

The V and J genes are TRBV12-3 or TRBV12-4 and TRBJ2-5; 9 nucleotides line up with TRBD2. The trim removed 3 bases at V and 5 bases at J, leaving 1 base unmatched. This CDR3 has 13 amino acids. The CDR3 coding sequence is TGTGCCAGCAGTTTCGGGACTAGCGAGACCCAGTACTTC. It specifies CASSFGTSETQYF.

The chain combines TRBV10-3 with TRBJ2-2; 9 bases are a match to TRBD2. Germline trimming cut 0 bases from V and 6 bases from J; bases unmatched to any gene: 8. Germline V gene sequence: CDR1 ENHRY, CDR2 SYGVKD. The CDR3 covers 17 residues. The CDR3 sequence: CAISESSSGGRSGELFF. The CDR3 DNA sequence: TGTGCCATCAGTGAGTCAAGTAGCGGGGGTCGGTCCGGGGAGCTGTTTTTT.

Here the CDR3 reads CASASGTSGTNEQFF. The CDR3 DNA is TGTGCTAGCGCCTCCGGGACTAGCGGGACCAATGAGCAGTTCTTC. The V gene is TRBV12-5, the J gene TRBJ2-1; 13 bases line up with TRBD2. The CDR3 extends over 15 amino acids. V dropped 9 bases and J dropped 6; count of bases not matched to a gene: 8. Per the germline V gene, CDR1 is LGHNT and CDR2 is FRNRAP. The whole variable domain, remainder taken from reference TRBV12-5 and TRBJ2-1, is DARVTQTPRHKVTEMGQEVTMRCQPILGHNTVFWYRQTMMQGLELLAYFRNRAPLDDSGMPKDRFSAEMPDATLATLKIQPSEPRDSAVYFCASASGTSGTNEQFFGPGTRLTVL.

The rearrangement joins TRBV27 to TRBJ1-2, with D maybe TRBD1 (6 bases). The V end was cut by 4 bases, the J end by 1 base, with 16 bases between. Germline V gives CDR1 MNHEY, CDR2 SMNVEV (reference sequence). CDR3 size: 16 residues. The CDR3 loop is CASSSRTAEINYGYTF. DNA for the CDR3: TGTGCCAGCAGTTCACGGACAGCCGAAATTAACTATGGCTACACCTTC.